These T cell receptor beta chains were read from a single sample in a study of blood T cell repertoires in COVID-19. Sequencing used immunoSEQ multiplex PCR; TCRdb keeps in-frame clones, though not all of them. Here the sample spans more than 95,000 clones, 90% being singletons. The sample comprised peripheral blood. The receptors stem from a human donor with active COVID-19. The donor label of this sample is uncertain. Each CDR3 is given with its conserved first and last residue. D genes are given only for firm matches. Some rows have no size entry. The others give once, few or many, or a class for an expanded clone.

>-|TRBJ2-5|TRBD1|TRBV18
CASSYSGDRGETQYF
TGTGCCAGCTCTTATTCCGGGGACAGGGGAGAGACCCAGTACTTC
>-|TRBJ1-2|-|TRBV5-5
CASSIVPGQYGYTF
TGTGCCAGCAGCATAGTTCCAGGGCAGTATGGCTACACCTTC
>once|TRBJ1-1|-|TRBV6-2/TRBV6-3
CASSKLQGYTEAFF
TGTGCCAGCAGTAAGTTACAGGGTTACACTGAAGCTTTCTTT
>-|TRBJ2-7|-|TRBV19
CASSPGVSYEQYF
TGTGCCAGTAGTCCAGGGGTGTCCTACGAGCAGTACTTC
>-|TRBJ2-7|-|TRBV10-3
CAISGAHQGSPYEQYF
TGTGCCATCAGTGGGGCCCATCAGGGGTCCCCCTACGAGCAGTACTTC
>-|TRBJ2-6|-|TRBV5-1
CASSFAGTGANVLTF
TGCGCCAGCAGCTTCGCAGGGACTGGGGCCAACGTCCTGACTTTC
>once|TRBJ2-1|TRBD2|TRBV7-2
CASSNAGGALDEQFF
TGTGCCAGCAGTAATGCCGGGGGGGCGCTCGATGAGCAGTTCTTC
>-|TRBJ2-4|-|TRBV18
CASSPVAGQGDHIQYF
TGTGCCAGCTCACCGGTGGCTGGGCAAGGGGATCACATTCAGTACTTC
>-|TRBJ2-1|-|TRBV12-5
CASGSGVGDNEQFF
TGTGCTAGTGGTTCGGGAGTTGGGGACAATGAGCAGTTCTTC
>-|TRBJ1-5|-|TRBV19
CASSITDYSNQPQHF
TGTGCCAGTAGTATTACAGATTATAGCAATCAGCCCCAGCATTTT
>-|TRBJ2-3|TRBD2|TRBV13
CASSLGTSGVDTQYF
TGTGCCAGCAGCTTAGGGACTAGCGGTGTTGATACGCAGTATTTT
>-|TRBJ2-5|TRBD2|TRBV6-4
CASSASGGVQETQYF
TGTGCCAGCAGTGCTAGCGGGGGCGTCCAAGAGACCCAGTACTTC
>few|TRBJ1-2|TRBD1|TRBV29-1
CSVGDRAYGYTF
TGCAGCGTTGGAGACAGGGCGTATGGCTACACCTTC
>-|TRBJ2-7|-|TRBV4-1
CASSPYPRSSYEQYF
TGCGCCAGCAGCCCATACCCTCGGAGCTCCTACGAGCAGTACTTC
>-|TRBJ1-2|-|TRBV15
CATSREEGTSYGYTF
TGTGCCACCAGCAGAGAAGAGGGGACTAGCTATGGCTACACCTTC
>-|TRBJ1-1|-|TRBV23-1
CASSHHPSPGRLNTEAFF
TGCGCCAGCAGTCACCACCCGTCTCCAGGCAGGCTGAACACTGAAGCTTTCTTT
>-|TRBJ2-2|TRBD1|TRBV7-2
CASSPPLRGRELFF
TGTGCCAGCAGCCCACCCCTGAGGGGGCGGGAGCTGTTTTTT
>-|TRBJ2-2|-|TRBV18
CASSPLANTGGTGELFF
TGTGCCAGCTCACCGCTAGCCAACACCGGGGGCACCGGGGAGCTGTTTTTT
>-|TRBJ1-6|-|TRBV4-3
CASSQVFAGSSYNSPLHF
TGCGCCAGCAGCCAAGTTTTTGCGGGAAGCTCCTATAATTCACCCCTCCACTTT
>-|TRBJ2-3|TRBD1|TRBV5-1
CASSRTGGAPGDTQYF
TGCGCCAGCAGTCGTACAGGGGGCGCCCCTGGAGATACGCAGTATTTT